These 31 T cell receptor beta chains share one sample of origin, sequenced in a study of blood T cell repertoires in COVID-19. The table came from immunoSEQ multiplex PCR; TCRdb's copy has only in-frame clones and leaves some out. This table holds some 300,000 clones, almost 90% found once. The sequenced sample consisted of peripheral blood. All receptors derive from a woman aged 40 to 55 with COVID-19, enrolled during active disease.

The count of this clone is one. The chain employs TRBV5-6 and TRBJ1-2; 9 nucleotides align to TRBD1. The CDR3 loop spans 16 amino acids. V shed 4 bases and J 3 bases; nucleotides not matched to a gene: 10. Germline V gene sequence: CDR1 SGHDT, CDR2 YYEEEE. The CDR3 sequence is CASSVSGQGKYYGYTF. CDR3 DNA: TGTGCCAGCAGCGTATCGGGACAGGGCAAATACTATGGCTACACCTTC.

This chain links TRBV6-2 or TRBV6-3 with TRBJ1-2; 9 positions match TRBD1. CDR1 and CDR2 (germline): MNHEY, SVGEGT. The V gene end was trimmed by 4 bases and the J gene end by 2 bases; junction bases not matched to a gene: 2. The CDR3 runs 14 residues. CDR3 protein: CASSSDRGNYGYTF. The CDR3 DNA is TGTGCCAGCAGTTCGGACAGGGGCAACTATGGCTACACCTTC.

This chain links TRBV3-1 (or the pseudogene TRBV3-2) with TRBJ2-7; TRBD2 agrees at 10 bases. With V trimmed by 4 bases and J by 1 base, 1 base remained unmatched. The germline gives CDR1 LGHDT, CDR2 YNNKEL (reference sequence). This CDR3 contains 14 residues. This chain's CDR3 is CASSRLAGSYEQYF. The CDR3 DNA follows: TGTGCCAGCAGCCGACTAGCGGGTTCCTACGAGCAGTACTTC.

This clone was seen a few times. The CDR3 DNA reads as TGCGCCAGCAGCCTGATTATTACGGGGGGCAATCAGCCCCAGCATTTT. Translating it yields CASSLIITGGNQPQHF. The rearrangement uses TRBV4-1 and TRBJ1-5; a weak D match, TRBD1 (5 bases). Germline V gene lookup returns CDR1 MGHRA and CDR2 YSYEKL. V shed 4 bases and J shed 2 bases, with 15 bases lying between them. This CDR3 spans 16 amino acids.

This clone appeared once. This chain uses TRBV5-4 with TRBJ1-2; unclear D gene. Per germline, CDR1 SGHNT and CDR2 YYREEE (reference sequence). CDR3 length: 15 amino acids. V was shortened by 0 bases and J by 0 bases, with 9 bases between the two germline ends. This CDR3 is CASSLEPDANYGYTF. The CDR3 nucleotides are TGTGCCAGCAGCTTGGAACCAGATGCTAACTATGGCTACACCTTC.

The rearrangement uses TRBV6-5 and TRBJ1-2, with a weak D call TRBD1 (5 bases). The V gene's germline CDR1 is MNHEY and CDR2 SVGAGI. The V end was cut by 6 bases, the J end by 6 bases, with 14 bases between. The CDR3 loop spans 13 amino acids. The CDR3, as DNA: TGTGCCAGCAGCGTTCAACCGGGGGATGGCTACACCTTC. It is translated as CASSVQPGDGYTF.

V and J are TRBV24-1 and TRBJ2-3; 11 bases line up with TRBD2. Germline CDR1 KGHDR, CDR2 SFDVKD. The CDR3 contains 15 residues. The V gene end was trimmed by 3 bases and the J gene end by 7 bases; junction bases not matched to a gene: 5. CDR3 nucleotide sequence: TGTGCCACCAGTGATATAGCGGGAGGGTCGCATACGCAGTATTTT. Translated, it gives CATSDIAGGSHTQYF.

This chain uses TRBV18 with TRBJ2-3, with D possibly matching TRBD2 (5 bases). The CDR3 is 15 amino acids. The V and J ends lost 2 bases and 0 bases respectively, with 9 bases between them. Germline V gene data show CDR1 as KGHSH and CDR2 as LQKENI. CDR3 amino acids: CASSPVAGSTDTQYF. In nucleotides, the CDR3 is TGTGCCAGCTCACCAGTTGCGGGTAGCACAGATACGCAGTATTTT.

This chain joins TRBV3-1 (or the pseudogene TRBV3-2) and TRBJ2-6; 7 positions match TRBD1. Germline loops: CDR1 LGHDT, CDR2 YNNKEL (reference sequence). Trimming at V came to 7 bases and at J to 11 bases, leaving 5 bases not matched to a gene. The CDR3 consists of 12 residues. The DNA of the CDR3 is TGTGCCAGCAAGGGGACAGCCGACGTCCTGACTTTC. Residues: CASKGTADVLTF.

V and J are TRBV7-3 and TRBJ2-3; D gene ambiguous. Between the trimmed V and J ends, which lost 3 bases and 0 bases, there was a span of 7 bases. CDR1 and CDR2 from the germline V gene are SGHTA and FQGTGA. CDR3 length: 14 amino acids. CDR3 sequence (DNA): TGTGCCAGCAGCTTCGGAGACAGCACAGATACGCAGTATTTT. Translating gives CASSFGDSTDTQYF.

The CDR3 loop is CASSQDWLSGEEQYF. As DNA, the CDR3 is TGCGCCAGCAGCCAAGATTGGCTATCTGGGGAGGAGCAGTACTTC. V usage is TRBV4-3 and J usage is TRBJ2-7; D might be TRBD2 (5 bases). Germline V gives CDR1 LGHNA, CDR2 YSLEER. The CDR3 contains 15 residues. The V and J ends lost 0 bases and 7 bases respectively, with 16 bases between them.

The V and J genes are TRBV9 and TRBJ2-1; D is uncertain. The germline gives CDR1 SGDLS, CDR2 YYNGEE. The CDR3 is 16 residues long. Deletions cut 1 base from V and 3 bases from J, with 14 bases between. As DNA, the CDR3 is TGTGCCAGCAGCGTAAGTGTGACATCGAACTACAATGAGCAGTTCTTC. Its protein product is CASSVSVTSNYNEQFF.

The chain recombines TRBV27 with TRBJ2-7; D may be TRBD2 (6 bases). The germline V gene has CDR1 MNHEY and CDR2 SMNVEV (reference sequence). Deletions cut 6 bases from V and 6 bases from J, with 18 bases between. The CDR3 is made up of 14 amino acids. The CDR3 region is CASRVAVPWGEQYF. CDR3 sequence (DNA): TGTGCCAGCAGGGTAGCGGTTCCATGGGGCGAGCAGTACTTC.

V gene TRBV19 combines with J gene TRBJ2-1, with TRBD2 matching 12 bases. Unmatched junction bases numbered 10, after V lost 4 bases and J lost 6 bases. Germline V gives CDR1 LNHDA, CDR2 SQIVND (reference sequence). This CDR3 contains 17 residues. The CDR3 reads CASSTYSTSGRINEQFF. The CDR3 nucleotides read TGTGCCAGTAGTACCTACTCGACTAGCGGGAGAATCAATGAGCAGTTCTTC. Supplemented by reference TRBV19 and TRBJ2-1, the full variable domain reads DGGITQSPKYLFRKEGQNVTLSCEQNLNHDAMYWYRQDPGQGLRLIYYSQIVNDFQKGDIAEGYSVSREKKESFPLTVTSAQKNPTAFYLCASSTYSTSGRINEQFFGPGTRLTVL.

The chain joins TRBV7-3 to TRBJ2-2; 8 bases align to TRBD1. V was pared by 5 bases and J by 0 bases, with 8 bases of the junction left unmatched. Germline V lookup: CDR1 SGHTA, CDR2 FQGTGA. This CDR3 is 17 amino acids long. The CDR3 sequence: CASSLRTGLPNTGELFF. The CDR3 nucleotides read TGTGCCAGCAGCCTTAGGACAGGGCTGCCGAACACCGGGGAGCTGTTTTTT. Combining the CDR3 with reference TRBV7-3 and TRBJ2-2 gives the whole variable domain GAGVSQTPSNKVTEKGKYVELRCDPISGHTALYWYRQSLGQGPEFLIYFQGTGAADDSGLPNDRFFAVRPEGSVSTLKIQRTERGDSAVYLCASSLRTGLPNTGELFFGEGSRLTVL.

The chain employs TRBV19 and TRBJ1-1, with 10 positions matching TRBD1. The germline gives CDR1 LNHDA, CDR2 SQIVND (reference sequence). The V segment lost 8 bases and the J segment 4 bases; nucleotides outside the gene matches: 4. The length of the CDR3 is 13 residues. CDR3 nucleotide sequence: TGTGCCAGTGAGGGACAGGGGACCACTGAAGCTTTCTTT. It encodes CASEGQGTTEAFF.

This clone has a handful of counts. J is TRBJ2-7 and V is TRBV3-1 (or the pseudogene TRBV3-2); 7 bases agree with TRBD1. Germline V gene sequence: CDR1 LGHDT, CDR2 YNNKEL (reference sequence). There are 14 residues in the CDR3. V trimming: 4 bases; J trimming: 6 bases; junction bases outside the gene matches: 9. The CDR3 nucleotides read TGTGCCAGCAGCCGAAGGGACAGCCTACGCGAGCAGTACTTC. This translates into CASSRRDSLREQYF.

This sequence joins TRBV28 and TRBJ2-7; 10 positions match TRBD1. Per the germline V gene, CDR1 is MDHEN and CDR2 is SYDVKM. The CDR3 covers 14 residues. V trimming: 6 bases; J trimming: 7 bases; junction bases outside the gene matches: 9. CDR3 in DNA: TGTGCCAGCAGCAGAGAGGGACAGGGGCGTGAGCAGTACTTC. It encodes CASSREGQGREQYF.

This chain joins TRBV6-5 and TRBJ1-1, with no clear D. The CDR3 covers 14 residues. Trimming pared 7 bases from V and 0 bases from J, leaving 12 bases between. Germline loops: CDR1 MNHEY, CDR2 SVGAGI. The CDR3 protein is CASMAPLMNTEAFF. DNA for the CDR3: TGTGCCAGCATGGCCCCACTAATGAACACTGAAGCTTTCTTT.

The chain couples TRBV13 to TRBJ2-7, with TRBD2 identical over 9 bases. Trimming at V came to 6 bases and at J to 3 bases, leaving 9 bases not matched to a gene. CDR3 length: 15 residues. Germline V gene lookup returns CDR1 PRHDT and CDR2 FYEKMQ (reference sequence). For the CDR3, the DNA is TGTGCCAGCAGACTCACAGGGCGGGGGGGCTACGAGCAGTACTTC. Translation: CASRLTGRGGYEQYF.

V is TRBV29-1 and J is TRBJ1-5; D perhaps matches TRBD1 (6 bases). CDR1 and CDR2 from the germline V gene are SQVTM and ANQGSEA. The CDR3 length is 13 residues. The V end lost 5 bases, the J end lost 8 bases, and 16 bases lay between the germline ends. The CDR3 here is CSVKDSRAEPQHF. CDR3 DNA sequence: TGCAGCGTTAAGGACAGCAGAGCTGAGCCCCAGCATTTT.

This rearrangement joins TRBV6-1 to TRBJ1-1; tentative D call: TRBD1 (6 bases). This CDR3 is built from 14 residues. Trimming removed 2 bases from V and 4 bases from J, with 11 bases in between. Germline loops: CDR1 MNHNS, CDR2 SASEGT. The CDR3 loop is CASSENREGTEAFF. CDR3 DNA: TGTGCCAGCAGTGAAAACAGGGAGGGCACTGAAGCTTTCTTT.

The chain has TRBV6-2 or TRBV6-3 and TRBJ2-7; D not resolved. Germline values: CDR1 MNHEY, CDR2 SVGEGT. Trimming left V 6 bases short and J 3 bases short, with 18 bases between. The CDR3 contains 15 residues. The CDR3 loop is CASSFRSLSVYEQYF. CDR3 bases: TGTGCCAGCAGCTTTCGGAGTTTGAGTGTCTACGAGCAGTACTTC.

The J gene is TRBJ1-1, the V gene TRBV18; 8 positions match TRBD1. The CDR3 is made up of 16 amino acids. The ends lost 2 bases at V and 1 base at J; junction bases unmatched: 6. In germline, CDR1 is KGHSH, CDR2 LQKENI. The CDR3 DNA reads TGTGCCAGCTCACCAGGGCAGGGGGCGCGGAACACTGAAGCTTTCTTT. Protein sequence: CASSPGQGARNTEAFF.

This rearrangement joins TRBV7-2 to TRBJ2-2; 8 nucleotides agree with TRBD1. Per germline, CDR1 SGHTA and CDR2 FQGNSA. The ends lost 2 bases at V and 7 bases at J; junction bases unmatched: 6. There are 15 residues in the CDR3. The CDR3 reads CASSLITGGNGELFF. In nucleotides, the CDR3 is TGTGCCAGCAGCTTAATCACAGGGGGTAACGGGGAGCTGTTTTTT.

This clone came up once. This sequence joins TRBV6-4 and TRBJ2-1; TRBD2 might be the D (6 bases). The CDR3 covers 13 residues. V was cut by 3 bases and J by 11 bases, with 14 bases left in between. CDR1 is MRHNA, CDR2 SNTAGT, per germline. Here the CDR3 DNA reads TGTGCCAGCAGTGAGGGACCGGGAGTGAAGCAGTTCTTC. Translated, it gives CASSEGPGVKQFF.

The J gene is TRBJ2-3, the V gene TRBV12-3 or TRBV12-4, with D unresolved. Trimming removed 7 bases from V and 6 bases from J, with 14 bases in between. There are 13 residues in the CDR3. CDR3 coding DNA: TGTGCCAGCATCCAACAACCTTCGGATACGCAGTATTTT. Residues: CASIQQPSDTQYF.

In DNA, the CDR3 is TGTGCCAGTAGTGTTGGACACCTCCGCTATAATTCACCCCTCCACTTT. Its translation: CASSVGHLRYNSPLHF. The chain has TRBV19 and TRBJ1-6; D may be TRBD1 (5 bases). The CDR3 sequence is 16 residues long. Germline V gives CDR1 LNHDA, CDR2 SQIVND (reference sequence). V lost 5 bases and J lost 3, with 14 bases in between.

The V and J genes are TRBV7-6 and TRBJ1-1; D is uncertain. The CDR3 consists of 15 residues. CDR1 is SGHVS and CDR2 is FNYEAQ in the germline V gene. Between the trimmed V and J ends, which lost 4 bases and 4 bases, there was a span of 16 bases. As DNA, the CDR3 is TGTGCCAGCAGCTCATCGAGGGCTTTGGGCACTGAAGCTTTCTTT. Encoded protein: CASSSSRALGTEAFF.

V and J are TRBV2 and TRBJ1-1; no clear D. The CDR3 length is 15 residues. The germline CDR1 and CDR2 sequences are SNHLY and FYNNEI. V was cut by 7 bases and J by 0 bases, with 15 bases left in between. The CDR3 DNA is TGTGCCAGCATAGGCAGGCCGGGATTGAACACTGAAGCTTTCTTT. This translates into CASIGRPGLNTEAFF.

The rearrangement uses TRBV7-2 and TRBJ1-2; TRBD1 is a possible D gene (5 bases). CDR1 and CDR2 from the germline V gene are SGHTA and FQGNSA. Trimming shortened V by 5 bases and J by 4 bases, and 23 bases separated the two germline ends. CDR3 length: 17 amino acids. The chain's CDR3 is CASSTNAPRGLFYGYTF. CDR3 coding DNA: TGTGCCAGCAGCACGAACGCCCCCCGGGGGTTGTTCTATGGCTACACCTTC.